The rows below give T cell receptor beta chains drawn from one sample of a study of T cells in Graves' hyperthyroidism and ophthalmopathy. TCRdb recomputed calls from the multiplex PCR reads with MiXCR, one row per CDR3 protein. The table includes some 350,000 distinct CDR3 sequences, around 14% detected once. Sequenced: blood. These receptors all come from a woman aged 18-29 years with Graves' hyperthyroidism that later progressed to Graves' ophthalmopathy. Both conserved end residues are trimmed from each CDR3.

TRBJ1-5	TRBV15	ATSGDRGQPQH
TRBJ2-5	TRBV13	ASSHSGRGQETQY
TRBJ2-5	TRBV6-1	ASQIHGLAGGSETQY
TRBJ2-7	TRBV4-3	ASSQEDGSYEQY
TRBJ2-3	TRBV18	ASSATDTQY
TRBJ1-4	TRBV4-1	ASSQRTINEKLF
TRBJ1-3	TRBV5-1	ASSLRTGSGNTIY
TRBJ2-7	TRBV2	ASSGDGNSYEQY
TRBJ2-2	TRBV28	AYRTRLTGELF
TRBJ2-3	TRBV6-1	ASSEASPTDTQY
TRBJ2-7	TRBV5-6	ASSHAGAGEQY
TRBJ1-1	TRBV5-5	ASSYLGQAF
TRBJ2-5	TRBV11-1	ASSFGVRGETQY
TRBJ2-1	TRBV27	ASRAGTSIYDEQF
TRBJ2-1	TRBV19	ASTPWKAGLRDEQF
TRBJ1-5	TRBV7-8	ASSFSTGRGIQPQH
TRBJ2-1	TRBV15	ATSRDIRRLAKSDEQF
TRBJ1-2	TRBV5-4	ASSLGAQRFYGYT
TRBJ2-3	TRBV5-6	ASSLVGGGDTQY
TRBJ2-7	TRBV28	ASSFRTREQY
TRBJ1-5	TRBV7-2	ASSSPPQPQH
TRBJ2-7	TRBV3-1	ASSQLGSFTYEQY
TRBJ1-2	TRBV7-2	ASSLTPGAYGYT
TRBJ2-1	TRBV27	ASSLRAEDEQF
TRBJ2-1	TRBV7-9	ASSPSRSDAYNEQF
TRBJ1-1	TRBV12-5	ASGFEGNTEAF
TRBJ2-7	TRBV27	ASSTGGVPYEQY